This T cell receptor beta chain appears in the sequencing data of a study of OX40 agonist ivuxolimab in advanced cancers. Study context: Patients received the agonistic anti-OX40 (CD134) antibody ivuxolimab. Partial responses were recorded for three patients, including one with hepatocellular carcinoma and two with cutaneous melanoma. Study results and caveats: Near-lowest levels of clonal expansion characterized partial responders at 0.1-3.0 mg/kg.

Sequencing used immunoSEQ multiplex PCR; TCRdb keeps in-frame clones, though not all of them. Counted here are some 79,000 clones, approximately 90% occurring once; the ten biggest clones make up more than 0.4%. Comments on this clone: The antigen is unknown.

V was pared by 2 bases and J by 2 bases, with 11 bases of the junction left unmatched. CDR3 length equals 17 residues. Germline loops: CDR1 MDHEN, CDR2 SYDVKM. The chain has TRBV28 and TRBJ2-5; 7 positions agree with TRBD2. This sample comprised CD4+ or CD8+ T cells sorted from blood, obtained in a trial of the OX40 agonist ivuxolimab. The clonotype was recovered from an adult with an advanced solid tumor such as melanoma, head and neck, liver or kidney cancer. The CDR3, as DNA: TGTGCCAGCAGTTTAGGGGGTAGCGGGCGGACACAAGAGACCCAGTACTTC. Protein product: CASSLGGSGRTQETQYF.